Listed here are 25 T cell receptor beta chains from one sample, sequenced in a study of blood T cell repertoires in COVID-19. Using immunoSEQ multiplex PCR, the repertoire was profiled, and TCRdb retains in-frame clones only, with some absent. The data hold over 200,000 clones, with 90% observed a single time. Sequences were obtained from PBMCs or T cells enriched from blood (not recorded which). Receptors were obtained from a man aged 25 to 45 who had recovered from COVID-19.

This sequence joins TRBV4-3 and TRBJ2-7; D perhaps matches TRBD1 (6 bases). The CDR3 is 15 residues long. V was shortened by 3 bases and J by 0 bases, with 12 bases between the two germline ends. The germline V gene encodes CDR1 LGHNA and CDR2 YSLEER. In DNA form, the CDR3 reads TGCGCCAGCAGCCAGGTTACAGGGAGCTCCTACGAGCAGTACTTC. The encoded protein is CASSQVTGSSYEQYF.

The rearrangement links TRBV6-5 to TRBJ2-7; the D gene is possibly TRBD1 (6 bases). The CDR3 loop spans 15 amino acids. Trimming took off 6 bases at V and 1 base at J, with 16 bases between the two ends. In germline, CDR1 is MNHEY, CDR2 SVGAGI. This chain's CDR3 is CASRLITGTSYEQYF. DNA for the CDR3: TGTGCCAGCAGATTGATCACCGGGACATCCTACGAGCAGTACTTC.

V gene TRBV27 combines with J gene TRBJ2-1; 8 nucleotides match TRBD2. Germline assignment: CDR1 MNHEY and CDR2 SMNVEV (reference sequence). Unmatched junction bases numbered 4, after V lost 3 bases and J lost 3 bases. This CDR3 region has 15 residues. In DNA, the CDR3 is TGTGCCAGCAGTTTCACTAGCGGACTCTACAATGAGCAGTTCTTC. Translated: CASSFTSGLYNEQFF.

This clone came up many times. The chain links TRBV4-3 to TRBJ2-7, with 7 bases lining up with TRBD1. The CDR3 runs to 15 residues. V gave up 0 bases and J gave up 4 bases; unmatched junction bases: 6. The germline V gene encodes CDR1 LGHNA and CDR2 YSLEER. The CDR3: CASSQDKGGGYEQYF. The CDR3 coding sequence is TGCGCCAGCAGCCAAGATAAAGGGGGCGGGTACGAGCAGTACTTC.

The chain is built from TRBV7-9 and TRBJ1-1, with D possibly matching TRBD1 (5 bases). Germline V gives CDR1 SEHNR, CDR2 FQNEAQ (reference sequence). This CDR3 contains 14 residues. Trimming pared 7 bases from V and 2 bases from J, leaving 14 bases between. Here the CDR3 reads CASTAAGPNTEAFF. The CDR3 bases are TGTGCCAGCACGGCGGCAGGGCCAAACACTGAAGCTTTCTTT.

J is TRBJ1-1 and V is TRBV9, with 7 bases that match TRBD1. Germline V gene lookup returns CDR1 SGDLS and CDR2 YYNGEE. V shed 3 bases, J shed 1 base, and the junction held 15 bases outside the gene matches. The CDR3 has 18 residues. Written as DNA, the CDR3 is TGTGCCAGCAGCGGACAGACAGGGTTAGTTGACCCGAACACTGAAGCTTTCTTT. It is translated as CASSGQTGLVDPNTEAFF.

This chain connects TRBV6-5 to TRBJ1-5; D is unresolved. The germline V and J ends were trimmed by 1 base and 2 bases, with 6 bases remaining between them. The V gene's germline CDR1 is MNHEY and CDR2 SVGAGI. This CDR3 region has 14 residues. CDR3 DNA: TGTGCCAGCAGTTACTTGGCAGGCAATCAGCCCCAGCATTTT. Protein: CASSYLAGNQPQHF.

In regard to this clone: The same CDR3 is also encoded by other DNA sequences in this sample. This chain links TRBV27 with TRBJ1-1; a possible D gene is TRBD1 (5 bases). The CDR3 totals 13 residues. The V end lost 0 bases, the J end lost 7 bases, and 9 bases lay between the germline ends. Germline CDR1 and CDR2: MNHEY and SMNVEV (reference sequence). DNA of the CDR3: TGTGCCAGCAGTTTATCTCAGGGTAGTGAAGCTTTCTTT. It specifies CASSLSQGSEAFF.

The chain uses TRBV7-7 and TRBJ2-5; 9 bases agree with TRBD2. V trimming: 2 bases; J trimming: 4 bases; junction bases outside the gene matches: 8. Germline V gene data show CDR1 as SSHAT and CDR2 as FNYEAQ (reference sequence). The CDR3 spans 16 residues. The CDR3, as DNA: TGTGCCAGCAGCTTAAGGGCGGGGGGGCTTGGAGAGACCCAGTACTTC. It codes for CASSLRAGGLGETQYF.

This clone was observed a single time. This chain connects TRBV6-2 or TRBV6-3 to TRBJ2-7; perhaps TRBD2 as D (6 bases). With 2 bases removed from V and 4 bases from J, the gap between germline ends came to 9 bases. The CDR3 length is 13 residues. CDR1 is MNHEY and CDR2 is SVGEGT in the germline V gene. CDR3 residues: CASSYVGGYEQYF. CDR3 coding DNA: TGTGCCAGCAGTTACGTGGGAGGATACGAGCAGTACTTC.

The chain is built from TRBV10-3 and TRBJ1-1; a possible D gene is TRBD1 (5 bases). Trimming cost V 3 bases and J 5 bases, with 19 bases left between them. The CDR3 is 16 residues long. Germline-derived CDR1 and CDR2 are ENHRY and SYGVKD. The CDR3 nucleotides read TGTGCCATCAGTGAAAGCATGAGGTTGGGGCGAACTGAAGCTTTCTTT. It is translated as CAISESMRLGRTEAFF.

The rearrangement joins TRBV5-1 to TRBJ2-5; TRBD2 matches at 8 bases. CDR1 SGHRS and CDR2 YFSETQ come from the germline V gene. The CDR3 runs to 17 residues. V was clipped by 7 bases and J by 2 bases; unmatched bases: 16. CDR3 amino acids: CASRQGLGGRTQETQYF. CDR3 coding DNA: TGCGCCAGCCGGCAGGGGTTGGGCGGGAGGACACAAGAGACCCAGTACTTC.

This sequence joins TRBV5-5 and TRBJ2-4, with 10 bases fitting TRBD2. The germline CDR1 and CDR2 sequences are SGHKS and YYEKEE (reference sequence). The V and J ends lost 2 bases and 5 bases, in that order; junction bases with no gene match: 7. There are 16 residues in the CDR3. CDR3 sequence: CASSFSSSGRENIQYF. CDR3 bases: TGTGCCAGCAGCTTTTCCTCTAGCGGGAGAGAAAACATTCAGTACTTC. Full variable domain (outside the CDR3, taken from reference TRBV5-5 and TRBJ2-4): DAGVTQSPTHLIKTRGQQVTLRCSPISGHKSVSWYQQVLGQGPQFIFQYYEKEERGRGNFPDRFSARQFPNYSSELNVNALLLGDSALYLCASSFSSSGRENIQYFGAGTRLSVL.

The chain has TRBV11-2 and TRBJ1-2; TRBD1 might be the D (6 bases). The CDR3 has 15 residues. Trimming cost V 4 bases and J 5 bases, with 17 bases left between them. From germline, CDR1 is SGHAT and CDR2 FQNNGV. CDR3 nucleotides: TGTGCCAGCAGCTCGCCTAGGACACAGGGATATGGCTACACCTTC. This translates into CASSSPRTQGYGYTF. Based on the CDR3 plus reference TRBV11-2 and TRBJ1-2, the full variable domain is EAGVAQSPRYKIIEKRQSVAFWCNPISGHATLYWYQQILGQGPKLLIQFQNNGVVDDSQLPKDRFSAERLKGVDSTLKIQPAKLEDSAVYLCASSSPRTQGYGYTFGSGTRLTVV.

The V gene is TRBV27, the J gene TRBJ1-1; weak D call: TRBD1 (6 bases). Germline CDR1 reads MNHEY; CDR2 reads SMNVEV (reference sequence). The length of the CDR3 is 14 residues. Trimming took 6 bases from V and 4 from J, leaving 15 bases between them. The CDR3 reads CASRKGGGGTEAFF. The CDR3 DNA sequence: TGTGCCAGCAGAAAGGGAGGGGGAGGCACTGAAGCTTTCTTT.

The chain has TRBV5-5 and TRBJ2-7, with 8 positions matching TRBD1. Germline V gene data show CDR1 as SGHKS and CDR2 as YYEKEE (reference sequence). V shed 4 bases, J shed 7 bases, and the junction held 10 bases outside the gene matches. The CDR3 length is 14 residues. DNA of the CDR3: TGTGCCAGCAGCCCAAGGACAGGGATGCGGGAGCAGTACTTC. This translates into CASSPRTGMREQYF.

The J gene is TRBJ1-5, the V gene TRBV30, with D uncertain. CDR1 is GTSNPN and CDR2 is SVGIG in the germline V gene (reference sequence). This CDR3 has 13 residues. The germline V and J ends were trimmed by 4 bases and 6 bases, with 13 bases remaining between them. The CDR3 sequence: CAWNLPGSQPQHF. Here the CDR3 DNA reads TGTGCCTGGAACCTACCCGGGTCTCAGCCCCAGCATTTT.

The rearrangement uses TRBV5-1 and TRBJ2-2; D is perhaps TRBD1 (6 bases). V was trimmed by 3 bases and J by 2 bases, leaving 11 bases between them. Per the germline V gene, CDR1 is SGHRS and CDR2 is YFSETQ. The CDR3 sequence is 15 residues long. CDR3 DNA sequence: TGCGCCAGCAGCTACACAGGGATAAACACCGGGGAGCTGTTTTTT. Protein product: CASSYTGINTGELFF.

CDR3 bases: TGTGCCAGTACCAAAGAGGGCGGCGCCTATGGCTACACCTTC. Translated: CASTKEGGAYGYTF. The rearrangement links TRBV19 to TRBJ1-2; D gene uncertain. The V end lost 7 bases, the J end lost 4 bases, and 16 bases lay between the germline ends. The CDR3 is 14 residues long. CDR1 and CDR2 (germline): LNHDA, SQIVND (reference sequence).

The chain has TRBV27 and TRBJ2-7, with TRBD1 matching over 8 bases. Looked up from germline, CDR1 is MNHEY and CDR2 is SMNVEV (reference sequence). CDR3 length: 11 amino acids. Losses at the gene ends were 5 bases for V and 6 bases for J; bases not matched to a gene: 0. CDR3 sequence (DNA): TGTGCCAGCAGTACAGGGGGCGAGCAGTACTTC. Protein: CASSTGGEQYF.

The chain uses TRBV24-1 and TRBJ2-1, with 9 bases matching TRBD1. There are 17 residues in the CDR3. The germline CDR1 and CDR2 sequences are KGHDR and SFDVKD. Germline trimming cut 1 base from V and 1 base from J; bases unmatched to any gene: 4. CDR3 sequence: CATSDFTGTGSYNEQFF. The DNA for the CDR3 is TGTGCCACCAGTGATTTTACGGGGACAGGGTCCTACAATGAGCAGTTCTTC.

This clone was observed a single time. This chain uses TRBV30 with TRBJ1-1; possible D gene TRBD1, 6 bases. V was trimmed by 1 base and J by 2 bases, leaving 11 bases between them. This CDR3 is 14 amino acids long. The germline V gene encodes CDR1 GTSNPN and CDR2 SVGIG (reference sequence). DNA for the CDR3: TGTGCCTGGAGTGGGGGGCGGTTAAACACTGAAGCTTTCTTT. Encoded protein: CAWSGGRLNTEAFF. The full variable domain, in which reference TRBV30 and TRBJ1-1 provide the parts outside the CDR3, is SQTIHQWPATLVQPVGSPLSLECTVEGTSNPNLYWYRQAAGRGLQLLFYSVGIGQISSEVPQNLSASRPQDRQFILSSKKLLLSDSGFYLCAWSGGRLNTEAFFGQGTRLTVV.

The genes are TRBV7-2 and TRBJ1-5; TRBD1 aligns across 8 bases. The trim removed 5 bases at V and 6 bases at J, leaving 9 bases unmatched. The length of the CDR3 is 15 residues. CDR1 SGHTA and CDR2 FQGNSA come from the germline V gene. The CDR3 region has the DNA TGTGCCAGCAGCCCAGGGGGACAGGCAGGTCAGCCCCAGCATTTT. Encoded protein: CASSPGGQAGQPQHF.

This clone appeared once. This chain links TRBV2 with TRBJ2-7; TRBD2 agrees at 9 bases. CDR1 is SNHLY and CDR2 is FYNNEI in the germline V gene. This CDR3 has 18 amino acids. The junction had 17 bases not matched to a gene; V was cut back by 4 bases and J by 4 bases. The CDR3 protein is CASSVSVDVLAGRYEQYF. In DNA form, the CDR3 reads TGTGCCAGCAGTGTGTCGGTCGATGTTCTAGCGGGACGGTACGAGCAGTACTTC.

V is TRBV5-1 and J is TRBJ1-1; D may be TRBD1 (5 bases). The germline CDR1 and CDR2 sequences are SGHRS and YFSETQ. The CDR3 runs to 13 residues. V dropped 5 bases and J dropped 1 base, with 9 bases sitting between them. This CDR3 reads CASSQQENTEAFF. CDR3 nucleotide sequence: TGCGCCAGCAGTCAACAGGAGAACACTGAAGCTTTCTTT.